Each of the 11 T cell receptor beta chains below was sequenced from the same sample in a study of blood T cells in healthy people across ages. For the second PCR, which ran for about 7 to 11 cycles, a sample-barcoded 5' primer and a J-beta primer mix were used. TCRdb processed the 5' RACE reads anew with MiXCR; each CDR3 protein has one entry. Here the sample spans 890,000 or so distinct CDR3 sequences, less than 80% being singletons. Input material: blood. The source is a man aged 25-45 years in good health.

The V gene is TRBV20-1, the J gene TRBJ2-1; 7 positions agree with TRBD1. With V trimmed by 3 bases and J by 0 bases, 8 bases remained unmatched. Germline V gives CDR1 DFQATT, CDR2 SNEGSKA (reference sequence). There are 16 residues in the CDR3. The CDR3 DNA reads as TGCAGTGCTAGGGATGCAGGGGGTAGCTCCTACAATGAGCAGTTCTTC. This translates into CSARDAGGSSYNEQFF.

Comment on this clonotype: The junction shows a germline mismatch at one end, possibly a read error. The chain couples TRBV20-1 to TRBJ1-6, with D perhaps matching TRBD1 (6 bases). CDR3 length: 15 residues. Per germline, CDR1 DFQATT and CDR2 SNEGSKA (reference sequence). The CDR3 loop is CSANVGASYNSPLRF. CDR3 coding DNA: TGCAGTGCTAACGTGGGGGCCTCTTATAATTCACCCCTCCGCTTT.

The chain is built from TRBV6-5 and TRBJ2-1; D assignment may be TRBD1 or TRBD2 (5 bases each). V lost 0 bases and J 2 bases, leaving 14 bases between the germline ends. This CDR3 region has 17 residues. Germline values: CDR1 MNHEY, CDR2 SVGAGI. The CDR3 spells CASSYSMLQGAYNEQFF. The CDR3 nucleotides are TGTGCCAGCAGTTACTCGATGCTGCAGGGAGCCTACAATGAGCAGTTCTTC.

CDR3 nucleotides: TGCAGTGCTACCTGGGACAAGGGAGGATACGAGCAGTACTTC. As protein: CSATWDKGGYEQYF. The V and J genes are TRBV20-1 and TRBJ2-5, with D possibly being TRBD1 or TRBD2 (6 bases each). The DNA matches TRBJ2-7 better at its end, which makes the J call doubtful. Germline-derived CDR1 and CDR2 are DFQATT and SNEGSKA (reference sequence). The CDR3 sequence is 14 residues long.

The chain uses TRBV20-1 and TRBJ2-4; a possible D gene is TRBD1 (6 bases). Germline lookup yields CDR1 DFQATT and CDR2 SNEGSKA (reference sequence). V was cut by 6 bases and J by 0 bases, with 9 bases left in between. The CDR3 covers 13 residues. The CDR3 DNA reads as TGCAGTGCAAACAGGGTAGCCAAAAACATTCAGTACTTC. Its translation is CSANRVAKNIQYF.

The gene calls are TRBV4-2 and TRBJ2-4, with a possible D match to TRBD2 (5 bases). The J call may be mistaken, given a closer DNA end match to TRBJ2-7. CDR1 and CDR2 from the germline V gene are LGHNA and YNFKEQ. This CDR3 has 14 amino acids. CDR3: CASSQSLAGYEQYF. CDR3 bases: TGTGCCAGCAGCCAGAGCCTAGCAGGCTACGAGCAGTACTTC.

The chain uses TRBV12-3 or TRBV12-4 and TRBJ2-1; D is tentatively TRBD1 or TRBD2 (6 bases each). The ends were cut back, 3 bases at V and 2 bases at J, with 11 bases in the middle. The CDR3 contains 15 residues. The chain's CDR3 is CASSFRGAPYNEQFF. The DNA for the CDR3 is TGTGCCAGCAGTTTTAGGGGGGCGCCCTACAATGAGCAGTTCTTC.

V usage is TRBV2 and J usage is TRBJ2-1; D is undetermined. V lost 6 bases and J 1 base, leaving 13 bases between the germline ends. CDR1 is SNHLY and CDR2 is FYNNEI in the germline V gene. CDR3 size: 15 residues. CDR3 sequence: CASSAASGSYNEQFF. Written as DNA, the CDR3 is TGTGCCAGCAGCGCGGCTTCCGGGTCCTACAATGAGCAGTTCTTC. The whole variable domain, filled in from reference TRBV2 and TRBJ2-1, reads EPEVTQTPSHQVTQMGQEVILRCVPISNHLYFYWYRQILGQKVEFLVSFYNNEISEKSEIFDDQFSVERPDGSNFTLKIRSTKLEDSAMYFCASSAASGSYNEQFFGPGTRLTVL.

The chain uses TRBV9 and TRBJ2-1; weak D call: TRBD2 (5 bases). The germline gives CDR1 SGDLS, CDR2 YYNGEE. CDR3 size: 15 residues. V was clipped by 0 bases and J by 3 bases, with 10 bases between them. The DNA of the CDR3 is TGTGCCAGCAGCGTAGGTAGCCGGGGCTACAATGAGCAGTTCTTC. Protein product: CASSVGSRGYNEQFF.

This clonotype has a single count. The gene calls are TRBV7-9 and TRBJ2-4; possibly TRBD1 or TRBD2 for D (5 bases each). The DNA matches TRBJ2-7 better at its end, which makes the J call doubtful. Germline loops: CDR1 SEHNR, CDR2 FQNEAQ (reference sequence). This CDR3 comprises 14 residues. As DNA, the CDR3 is TGTGCCAGCAGCTCCAGGGCCGTCGGGGTCGAGCAGTACTTC. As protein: CASSSRAVGVEQYF.

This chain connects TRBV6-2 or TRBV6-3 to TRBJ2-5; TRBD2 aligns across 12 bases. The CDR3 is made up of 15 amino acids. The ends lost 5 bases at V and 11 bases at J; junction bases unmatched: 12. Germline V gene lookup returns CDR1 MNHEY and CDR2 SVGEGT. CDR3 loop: CASSATSGGGNEQYF. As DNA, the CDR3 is TGTGCCAGCAGTGCGACTAGCGGGGGTGGGAATGAGCAGTACTTC.